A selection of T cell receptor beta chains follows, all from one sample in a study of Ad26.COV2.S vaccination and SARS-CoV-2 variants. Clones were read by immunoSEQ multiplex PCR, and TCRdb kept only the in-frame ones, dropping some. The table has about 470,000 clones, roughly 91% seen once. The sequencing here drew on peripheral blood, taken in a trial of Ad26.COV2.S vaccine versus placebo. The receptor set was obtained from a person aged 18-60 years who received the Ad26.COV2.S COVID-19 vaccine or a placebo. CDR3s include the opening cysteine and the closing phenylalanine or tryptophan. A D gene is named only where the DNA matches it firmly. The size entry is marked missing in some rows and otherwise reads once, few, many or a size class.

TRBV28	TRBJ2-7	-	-	TGTGCCAGCATCCCGGGCGGAGAGGCCGAGCAGTACTTC	CASIPGGEAEQYF
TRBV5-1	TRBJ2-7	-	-	TGCGCCAGCAGCTTGGCAGGAGACGCATCCCCTTCCTACGAGCAGTACTTC	CASSLAGDASPSYEQYF
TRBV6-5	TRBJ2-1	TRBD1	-	TGTGCCAGCAGTTACTCCTGGGACAGCCTTAATGAGCAGTTCTTC	CASSYSWDSLNEQFF
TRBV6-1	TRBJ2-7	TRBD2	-	TGTGCCAGCAGTGAACTTCGGGGAGGGCCCTACGAGCAGTACTTC	CASSELRGGPYEQYF
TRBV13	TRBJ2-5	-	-	TGTGCCAGCAGCTTAGAGGGCGGACCCTCAGAGGAGACCCAGTACTTC	CASSLEGGPSEETQYF
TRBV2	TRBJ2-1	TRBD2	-	TGTGCCAGCAGTGAGATAGCGGGGAATTACAATGAGCAGTTCTTC	CASSEIAGNYNEQFF
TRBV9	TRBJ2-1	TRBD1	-	TGTGCCAGCAGCGCCGGGACAGGGTCCAATGAGCAGTTCTTC	CASSAGTGSNEQFF
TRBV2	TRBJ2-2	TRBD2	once	TGTGCCAGCAGTGTGACTAGCGGCGGTTCAGCCACCGGGGAGCTGTTTTTT	CASSVTSGGSATGELFF
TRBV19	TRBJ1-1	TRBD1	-	TGTGCCAGTAGGGCCCGTAGGACAGGGAGCACTGAAGCTTTCTTT	CASRARRTGSTEAFF
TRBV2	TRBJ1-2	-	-	TGTGCCAGCACTAGGGAGATAAACTATGGCTACACCTTC	CASTREINYGYTF
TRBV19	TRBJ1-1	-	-	TGTGCCAGTAGCGACCAGGGGTTCACTGAAGCTTTCTTT	CASSDQGFTEAFF
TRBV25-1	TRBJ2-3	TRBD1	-	TGTGCCAGCAGTGAAACCGGGACAGGGGCGACAGATACGCAGTATTTT	CASSETGTGATDTQYF
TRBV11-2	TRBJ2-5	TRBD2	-	TGTGCCAGCAGCACCCGACTAGCGGGAGGTGGAGAGACCCAGTACTTC	CASSTRLAGGGETQYF
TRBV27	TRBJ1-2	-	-	TGTGCCAGCAGTTTACGAGCAGAGCGAGGCTACACCTTC	CASSLRAERGYTF
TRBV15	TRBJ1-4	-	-	TGTGCCACCAGCAGAGTTGGGGTAGGTGGTGAAAAACTGTTTTTT	CATSRVGVGGEKLFF
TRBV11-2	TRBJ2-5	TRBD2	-	TGTGCCAGCAGCCCACGTGTCGGGGGACTACAAGGGGAGACCCAGTACTTC	CASSPRVGGLQGETQYF
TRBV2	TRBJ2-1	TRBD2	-	TGTGCCAGCAGGGGCGGGAGTGGGAATGAGCAGTTCTTC	CASRGGSGNEQFF
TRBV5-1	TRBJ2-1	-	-	TGCGCCAGCAGCTTGGACGGGAGTTTCTACAATGAGCAGTTCTTC	CASSLDGSFYNEQFF
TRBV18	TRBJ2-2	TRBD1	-	TGTGCCAGCTCACCGGGACAGGGGACCGGGGAGCTGTTTTTT	CASSPGQGTGELFF
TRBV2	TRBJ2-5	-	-	TGTGCCAGCAGCGGGAACAGGGAGACCCAGTACTTC	CASSGNRETQYF
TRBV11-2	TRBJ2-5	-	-	TGTGCCAGCACCTTGCTTGGCCTGGGAGAGACCCAGTACTTC	CASTLLGLGETQYF
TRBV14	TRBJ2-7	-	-	TGTGCCAGCAGCCAAGACTGGTCTAGTATCTACGAGCAGTACTTC	CASSQDWSSIYEQYF
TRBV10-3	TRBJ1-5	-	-	TGTGCCATCAGTGACGGTAATCAGCCCCAGCATTTT	CAISDGNQPQHF
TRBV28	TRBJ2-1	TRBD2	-	TGTGCCAGCAGTTTACCCCCGCTAGCGGGAGATAACAATGAGCAGTTCTTC	CASSLPPLAGDNNEQFF
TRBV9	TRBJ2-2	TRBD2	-	TGTGCCAGCAGCGCGACTAGCGGGAGGGCCGACACCGGGGAGCTGTTTTTT	CASSATSGRADTGELFF
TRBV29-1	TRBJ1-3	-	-	TGCAGCGTTGAAGAGGGGGCGTCTGGAAACACCATATATTTT	CSVEEGASGNTIYF
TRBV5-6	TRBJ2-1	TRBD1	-	TGTGCCAGCAGCCAGGGACAGGGGATGTACAATGAGCAGTTCTTC	CASSQGQGMYNEQFF
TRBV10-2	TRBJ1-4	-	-	TGCGCCAGCAGTGAAGAGGGGATACGAAAGGAAAAACTGTTTTTT	CASSEEGIRKEKLFF
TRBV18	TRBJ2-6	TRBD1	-	TGTGCCAGCTCACCACCGACAGGGGGTGACTCTGGGGCCAACGTCCTGACTTTC	CASSPPTGGDSGANVLTF
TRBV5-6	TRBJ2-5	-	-	TGTGCCAGCAGCCCTCTCCAGTTTTCTCAAGAGACCCAGTACTTC	CASSPLQFSQETQYF
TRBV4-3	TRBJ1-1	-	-	TGCGCCAGCAGCCAAGGAAGAGGAGGCAGTCCTAACACTGAAGCTTTCTTT	CASSQGRGGSPNTEAFF
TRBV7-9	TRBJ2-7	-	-	TGTGCCAGCAGCTTAAGCTCAGGCCTACCCTCCTACGAGCAGTACTTC	CASSLSSGLPSYEQYF
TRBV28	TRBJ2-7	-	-	TGTGCCAGCCTTAATGGGGTATCCTACGAGCAGTACTTC	CASLNGVSYEQYF
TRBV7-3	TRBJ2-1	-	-	TGTGCCAGCAGCTTAACTGGCGGGGCCCTATATGAGCAGTTCTTC	CASSLTGGALYEQFF
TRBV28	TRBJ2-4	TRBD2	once	TGTGCCAGCAGTCCAACTAGCGGGAGGGCCGTGGGCAAAAACATTCAGTACTTC	CASSPTSGRAVGKNIQYF
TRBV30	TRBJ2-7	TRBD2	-	TGTGCCTGGAGCCCACAGCTAGCGGGATTCCACGAGCAGTACTTC	CAWSPQLAGFHEQYF
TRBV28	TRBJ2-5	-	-	TGTGCCAGCAGTTTATGGGCAGGGGGACTGCGGGAGACCCAGTACTTC	CASSLWAGGLRETQYF
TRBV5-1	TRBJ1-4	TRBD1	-	TGCGCCAGCAGGGGACAGGTGACAACTAATGAAAAACTGTTTTTT	CASRGQVTTNEKLFF
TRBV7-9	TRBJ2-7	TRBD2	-	TGTGCCAGCAGCTTAGACCCCAGGACTAGCGGGAGGGCGGCCTACGAGCAGTACTTC	CASSLDPRTSGRAAYEQYF
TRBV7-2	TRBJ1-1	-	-	TGTGCCAGCAGCTTAGTAACCCCCACTGAAGCTTTCTTT	CASSLVTPTEAFF
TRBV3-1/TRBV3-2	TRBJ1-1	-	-	TGTGCCAGCAGCCAACTGGGTACTGAAGCTTTCTTT	CASSQLGTEAFF
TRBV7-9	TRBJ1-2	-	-	TGTGCCAGCAGCTTAGACCGGGTGGGCTATGGCTACACCTTC	CASSLDRVGYGYTF
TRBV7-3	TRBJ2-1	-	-	TGTGCCAGCAGCTTAACACCCTTTGGACTGGGTATGGGGCAGTTCTTC	CASSLTPFGLGMGQFF
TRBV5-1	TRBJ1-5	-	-	TGCGCCAGCAGCTTTCTAGGTTCATATAGCAATCAGCCCCAGCATTTT	CASSFLGSYSNQPQHF
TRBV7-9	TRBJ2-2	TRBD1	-	TGTGCCAGCAGCCCCGGGACAGGGGGCACCGGGGAGCTGTTTTTT	CASSPGTGGTGELFF
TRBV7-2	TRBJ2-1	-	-	TGTGCCAGCAGCTTAGGGGCCAATGAGCAGTTCTTC	CASSLGANEQFF
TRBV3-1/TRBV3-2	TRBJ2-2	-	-	TGTGCCAGCAGACAGGGTAGAAACACCGGGGAGCTGTTTTTT	CASRQGRNTGELFF
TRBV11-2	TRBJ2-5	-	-	TGTGCCAGCAGCTTAGGTCCTATGGGAGAGACCCAGTACTTC	CASSLGPMGETQYF
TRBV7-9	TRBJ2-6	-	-	TGTGCCAGCAGCACCCACCGGACAGACTCTGGGGCCAACGTCCTGACTTTC	CASSTHRTDSGANVLTF